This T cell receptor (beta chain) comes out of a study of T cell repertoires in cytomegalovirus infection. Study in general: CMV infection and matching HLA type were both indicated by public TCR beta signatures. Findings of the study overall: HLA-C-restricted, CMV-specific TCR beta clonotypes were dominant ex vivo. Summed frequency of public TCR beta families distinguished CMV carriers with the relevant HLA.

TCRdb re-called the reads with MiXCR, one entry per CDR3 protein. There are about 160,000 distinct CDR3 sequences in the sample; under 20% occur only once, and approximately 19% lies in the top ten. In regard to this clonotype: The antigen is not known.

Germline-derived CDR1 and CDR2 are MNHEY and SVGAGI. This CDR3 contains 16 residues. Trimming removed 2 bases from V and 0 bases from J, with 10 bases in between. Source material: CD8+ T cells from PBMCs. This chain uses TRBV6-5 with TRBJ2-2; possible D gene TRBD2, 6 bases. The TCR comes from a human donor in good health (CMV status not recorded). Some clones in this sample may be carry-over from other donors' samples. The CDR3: CASSYRETANTGELFF. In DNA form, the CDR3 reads TGTGCCAGCAGTTACCGGGAGACAGCGAACACCGGGGAGCTGTTTTTT.